This TCR beta chain was profiled in a study of blood T cell repertoires in COVID-19. Study summary: Researchers got acute and convalescent COVID-19 samples from the United States, Italy and Spain.

Under the authors' procedure: Amplified reference gene primers provided the basis for estimating nucleated cell counts. Produced via immunoSEQ multiplex PCR; TCRdb's table is partial and in-frame only. Clone size and the V and J calls come from that table; the DNA yielded D and trimming. The table shows about 360,000 clones, with around 83% occurring only once. Germline CDR1 reads LGHDT; CDR2 reads YNNKEL (reference sequence). This CDR3 has 15 residues. V lost 4 bases to trimming and J lost 1 base; unmatched junction nucleotides: 6. Sample: peripheral blood. The rearrangement links TRBV3-1 (or the pseudogene TRBV3-2) to TRBJ2-7; TRBD1 agrees at 8 bases. The sequence came from a man aged 25-45 years with active or convalescent COVID-19. CDR3 region: CASSPMTGVSYEQYF. CDR3 DNA sequence: TGTGCCAGCAGCCCCATGACAGGGGTTTCCTACGAGCAGTACTTC.